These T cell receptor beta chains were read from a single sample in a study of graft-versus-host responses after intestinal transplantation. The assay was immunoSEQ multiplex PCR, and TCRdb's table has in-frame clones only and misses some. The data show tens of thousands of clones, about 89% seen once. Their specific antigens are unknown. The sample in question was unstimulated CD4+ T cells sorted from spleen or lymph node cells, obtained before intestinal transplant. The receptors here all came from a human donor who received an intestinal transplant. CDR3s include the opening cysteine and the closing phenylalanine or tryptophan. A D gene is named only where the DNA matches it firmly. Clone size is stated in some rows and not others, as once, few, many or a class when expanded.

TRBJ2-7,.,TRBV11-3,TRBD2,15,CASSLGYGGAYEQYF,TGTGCCAGCAGCTTAGGCTACGGGGGGGCCTACGAGCAGTACTTC
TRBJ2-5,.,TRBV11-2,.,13,CASSSGFQETQYF,TGTGCCAGCAGTTCGGGTTTCCAAGAGACCCAGTACTTC
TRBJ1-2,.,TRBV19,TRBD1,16,CASSTGQGLRGYGYTF,TGTGCCAGTAGTACCGGACAGGGGTTGCGGGGATACGGCTACACCTTC
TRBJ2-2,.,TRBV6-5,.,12,CASWGSTGELFF,TGTGCCTCTTGGGGCAGCACCGGGGAGCTGTTTTTT
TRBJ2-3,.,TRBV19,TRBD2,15,CASSMGLAGGDTQYF,TGTGCCAGTAGTATGGGACTAGCGGGAGGAGATACGCAGTATTTT
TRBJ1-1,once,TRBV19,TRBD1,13,CASKGTGGTEAFF,TGTGCCAGTAAGGGGACAGGGGGTACTGAAGCTTTCTTT
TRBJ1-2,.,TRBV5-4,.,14,CASSFGNGQGGYTF,.
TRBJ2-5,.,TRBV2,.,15,CASSEEVHRRETQYF,TGTGCCAGCAGTGAAGAGGTGCACCGGAGGGAGACCCAGTACTTC
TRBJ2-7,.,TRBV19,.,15,CASSPHGTGSYEQYF,TGTGCCAGTAGTCCCCACGGCACGGGAAGCTACGAGCAGTACTTC
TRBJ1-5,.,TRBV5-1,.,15,CASSLEGQLGQPQHF,TGCGCCAGCAGCTTGGAAGGACAGCTGGGTCAGCCCCAGCATTTT
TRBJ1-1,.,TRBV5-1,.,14,CASTSTGVGTEAFF,TGCGCCAGCACCTCAACGGGGGTGGGCACTGAAGCTTTCTTT
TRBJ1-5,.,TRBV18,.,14,CASSPKPEAQPQHF,TGTGCCAGCTCACCTAAGCCGGAGGCTCAGCCCCAGCATTTT
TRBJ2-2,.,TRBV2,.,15,CASEGAGGPTGELFF,TGTGCCAGCGAGGGGGCGGGGGGCCCCACCGGGGAGCTGTTTTTT
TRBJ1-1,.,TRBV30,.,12,CAWSVGVSEAFF,TGTGCCTGGAGTGTAGGGGTGAGTGAAGCTTTCTTT
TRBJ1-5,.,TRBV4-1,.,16,CASSQGGGRFDQPQHF,TGCGCCAGCAGCCAAGGCGGGGGGAGATTCGATCAGCCCCAGCATTTT
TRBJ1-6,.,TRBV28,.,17,CASSPPGGTSRDSPLHF,TGTGCCAGCAGTCCCCCGGGGGGCACCTCTAGGGATTCACCCCTCCACTTT
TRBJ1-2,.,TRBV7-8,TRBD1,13,CASSLVQGRGYTF,TGTGCCAGCAGCTTAGTACAGGGGAGAGGCTACACCTTC
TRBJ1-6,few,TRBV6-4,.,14,CASSTGSYNSPLHF,TGTGCCAGCAGTACAGGGTCCTATAATTCACCCCTCCACTTT
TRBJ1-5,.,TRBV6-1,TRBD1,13,CASARQGHQPQHF,TGTGCCAGCGCCCGACAGGGCCATCAGCCCCAGCATTTT
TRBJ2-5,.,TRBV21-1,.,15,CASSNRREGLETQYF,TGTGCCAGCAGCAACCGCCGGGAGGGGCTGGAGACCCAGTACTTC
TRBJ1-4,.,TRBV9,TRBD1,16,CASSVGRQGINEKLFF,TGTGCCAGCAGCGTAGGTCGACAGGGGATAAATGAAAAACTGTTTTTT
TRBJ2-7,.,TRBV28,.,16,CASRLGGSGSSYEQYF,TGTGCCAGCAGACTTGGGGGGTCAGGGAGCTCCTACGAGCAGTACTTC
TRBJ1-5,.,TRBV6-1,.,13,CASSGQSNQPQHF,TGTGCCAGCAGTGGACAGTCCAATCAGCCCCAGCATTTT
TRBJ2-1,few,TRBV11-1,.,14,CASSLKERWHEQFF,TGTGCCAGCAGCCTAAAGGAGCGGTGGCATGAGCAGTTCTTC
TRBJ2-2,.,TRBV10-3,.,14,CAISEGLNTGELFF,TGTGCCATCAGTGAGGGACTGAACACCGGGGAGCTGTTTTTT
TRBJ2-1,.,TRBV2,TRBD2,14,CASIGTSGNNEQFF,TGTGCCAGCATCGGGACTAGCGGAAACAATGAGCAGTTCTTC
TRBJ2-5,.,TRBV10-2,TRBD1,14,CASKVRTGQETQYF,TGCGCCAGCAAGGTTCGGACAGGGCAAGAGACCCAGTACTTC
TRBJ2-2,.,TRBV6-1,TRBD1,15,CASRRDRSMTGELFF,TGTGCCAGCAGAAGGGACAGGTCTATGACCGGGGAGCTGTTTTTT
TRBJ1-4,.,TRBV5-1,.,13,CASSFGGDEKLFF,TGCGCCAGCAGCTTCGGGGGGGACGAAAAACTGTTTTTT
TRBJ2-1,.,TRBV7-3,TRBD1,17,CASSLGPPGTGESEQFF,TGTGCCAGCAGCTTAGGGCCCCCCGGGACAGGGGAGTCTGAGCAGTTCTTC
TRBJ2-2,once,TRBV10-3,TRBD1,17,CAISESARGSVTGELFF,TGTGCCATCAGTGAGTCAGCCAGGGGGTCGGTCACCGGGGAGCTGTTTTTT
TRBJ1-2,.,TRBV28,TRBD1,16,CASSFFRADRARGYTF,TGTGCCAGCAGTTTTTTTCGGGCTGACAGGGCACGCGGCTACACCTTC
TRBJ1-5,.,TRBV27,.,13,CASRGNSNQPQHF,TGTGCCAGCAGGGGCAATAGCAATCAGCCCCAGCATTTT
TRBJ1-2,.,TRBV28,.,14,CASSLPRDDYGYTF,TGTGCCAGCAGTTTGCCCAGGGATGACTATGGCTACACCTTC
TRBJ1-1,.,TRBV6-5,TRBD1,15,CASSYGTGRNTEAFF,TGTGCCAGCAGTTATGGGACAGGAAGGAACACTGAAGCTTTCTTT
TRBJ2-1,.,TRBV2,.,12,CASSTGVYEQFF,TGTGCCAGCAGTACGGGAGTTTATGAGCAGTTCTTC